Following are 9 T cell receptor beta chains from one sample sequenced in a study of regulatory T cells in long-lasting Graves disease. Through Arm-PCR of CDR3 regions and iRepertoire HTBI primers, TCR beta libraries were built. Via MiXCR, TCRdb re-called the multiplex PCR reads, giving one row per CDR3 protein. The sample lists 350,000 to 500,000 distinct CDR3 sequences, about 14% seen once, with around a sixth in the top ten. Time point described: newly diagnosed GD, antithyroid drugs for less than 3 months. The authors made the TCR library using RNA they extracted from PBMCs. The same sample was also studied in work on T cells in Graves' hyperthyroidism and ophthalmopathy.

Sequences were derived from peripheral blood mononuclear cells (PBMCs), sampled at new diagnosis, from a patient treated with antithyroid drugs. Receptors originate from a woman between 50 and 59 years old with Graves disease.

This clonotype was picked up many times. The V and J genes are TRBV5-6 and TRBJ2-1; TRBD2 is a possible D gene (6 bases). This CDR3 is 15 amino acids long. Trimming left V 0 bases short and J 2 bases short, with 9 bases between. The V gene's germline CDR1 is SGHDT and CDR2 YYEEEE. CDR3 residues: CASSLGGVPYNEQFF. Here the CDR3 DNA reads TGTGCCAGCAGCTTGGGGGGGGTCCCCTACAATGAGCAGTTCTTC.

This clonotype was counted only a few times. The chain uses TRBV7-2 and TRBJ2-3, with 9 bases that match TRBD1. CDR1 is SGHTA and CDR2 is FQGNSA in the germline V gene. The CDR3 is 14 residues long. The J segment lost 0 bases and the V segment lost 9 bases, leaving 4 bases of the junction unmatched. CDR3 region: CASRQGGSTDTQYF. The DNA for the CDR3 is TGTGCCAGTAGACAGGGGGGGAGCACAGATACGCAGTATTTT.

This chain's CDR3 is CAWSPGDFTEAFF. The CDR3 bases are TGTGCCTGGAGCCCCGGGGATTTCACTGAAGCTTTCTTT. The chain recombines TRBV30 with TRBJ1-1; no firm D call. The germline gives CDR1 GTSNPN, CDR2 SVGIG (reference sequence). CDR3 length: 13 residues. With 3 bases removed from V and 4 bases from J, the gap between germline ends came to 12 bases.

CDR3 sequence (DNA): TGCAGTGCTCCCAACCAACAGGGTTATAATTCACCCCTCCACTTT. This translates into CSAPNQQGYNSPLHF. The J gene is TRBJ1-6, the V gene TRBV20-1; D is perhaps TRBD1 (6 bases). Germline CDR1 and CDR2: DFQATT and SNEGSKA (reference sequence). V lost 5 bases and J 4 bases, leaving 15 bases between the germline ends. The length of the CDR3 is 15 residues.

The V call is TRBV5-5, the J call TRBJ2-5; 7 bases match TRBD1. Trimming took 0 bases from V and 2 from J; bases not matched to a gene: 4. Germline CDR1 and CDR2: SGHKS and YYEKEE (reference sequence). This CDR3 contains 15 residues. CDR3 in DNA: TGTGCCAGCAGCTTGGTGACAGGGAGTCAAGAGACCCAGTACTTC. It is translated as CASSLVTGSQETQYF.

The chain uses TRBV9 and TRBJ2-3; 8 nucleotides line up with TRBD2. The CDR3 covers 15 residues. The ends lost 3 bases at V and 5 bases at J; junction bases unmatched: 8. The germline gives CDR1 SGDLS, CDR2 YYNGEE. This CDR3 is CASSEFTGGVDTQYF. CDR3 DNA sequence: TGTGCCAGCAGCGAGTTTACGGGAGGGGTAGATACGCAGTATTTT.

This clonotype appeared many times. CDR3 amino acids: CSATDSYFSSPLHF. As DNA, the CDR3 is TGCAGTGCAACGGACAGCTACTTTTCTTCACCCCTCCACTTT. J is TRBJ1-6 and V is TRBV20-1; possibly TRBD1 for D (6 bases). Trimming removed 6 bases from V and 9 bases from J, with 18 bases in between. The length of the CDR3 is 14 residues. From germline, CDR1 is DFQATT and CDR2 SNEGSKA (reference sequence).

On this clonotype itself: This likely traces to a read error, being one base from a far larger clone. The rearrangement links TRBV6-5 to TRBJ2-7, with 9 bases fitting TRBD2. The J segment lost 6 bases and the V segment lost 2 bases, leaving 8 bases of the junction unmatched. The CDR3 contains 15 residues. The germline V gene encodes CDR1 MNHEY and CDR2 SVGAGI. CDR3 bases: TGTGCCAGCAGTTACGAAGCGGGAGGTTTCTGCGAGCAGTACTTC. Protein sequence: CASSYEAGGFCEQYF.

This clonotype was counted many times. The rearrangement links TRBV24-1 to TRBJ2-5; D is unclear. This CDR3 comprises 14 residues. Germline V lookup: CDR1 KGHDR, CDR2 SFDVKD. V was trimmed by 2 bases and J by 5 bases, leaving 11 bases between them. Here the CDR3 DNA reads TGTGCCACCAGTGATTATACATCCGCCGAGACCCAGTACTTC. Translation gives CATSDYTSAETQYF.